In this sample, the clone carrying this T cell receptor (beta chain) turned up once. This CDR3 spans 14 amino acids. Germline V gives CDR1 MNHNY, CDR2 SVGAGI (reference sequence). The V segment lost 6 bases and the J segment 9 bases; nucleotides outside the gene matches: 9. This specimen belongs to a study of shared clonotypes between healthy human individuals. Sorted-subset replicate PCRs used 150 to 200 ng DNA, some 30,000 T cell genomes. Here immunoSEQ multiplex PCR was the method, and the copy in TCRdb shows in-frame clones only, minus some. Of approximately 2,300,000 clones in the sample, roughly 90% were seen once.

The rearrangement joins TRBV6-6 to TRBJ2-1, with 9 bases fitting TRBD1. The source is a man aged 18 to 30 in good health. Some clones in this sample may be carry-over from other donors' samples. Sequencing input: naive CD4+ T cells from PBMCs. Subset of the sample: CD45RA+ positively selected. The CDR3 nucleotides are TGTGCCAGCAGCCACCGACAGGGGGGCGGTGAGCAGTTCTTC. This translates into CASSHRQGGGEQFF.